This TCR beta chain was obtained from a study of T-cell reconstitution after alpha-beta-depleted transplantation in children. Overall study results and limits: Where alpha-beta T cells came from about two months after transplant was reportedly several hundred expanded graft clones. T-cell numbers and diversity, one year after transplant, stemmed largely from T cells that were newly produced. For some patients, TCRbeta diversity was high at day 60 because of recipient T cells and thymic progenitors that survived.

The TCRbeta library incorporated unique molecular identifiers. TCRdb recomputed calls from the PCR reads with MiXCR, one row per CDR3 protein. The sample lists about 490,000 distinct CDR3 sequences, over 9.5% occurring once. This clonotype has at least ten counts. Its antigen is unidentified. Germline V gene data show CDR1 as SNHLY and CDR2 as FYNNEI. V was shortened by 6 bases and J by 2 bases, with 8 bases between the two germline ends. CDR3 size: 12 residues. The sample in question was PBMCs, obtained before TCRalphabeta/CD19-depleted stem cell transplant. V usage is TRBV2 and J usage is TRBJ2-7; D is unclear. The receptor was derived from a child aged 2-15 years with inherited bone marrow failure, due to receive a stem cell transplant. The CDR3 region has the DNA TGTGCCAGCAGGGACGGCACCTACGAGCAGTACTTC. Protein sequence: CASRDGTYEQYF. Supplemented by reference TRBV2 and TRBJ2-7, the full variable domain reads EPEVTQTPSHQVTQMGQEVILRCVPISNHLYFYWYRQILGQKVEFLVSFYNNEISEKSEIFDDQFSVERPDGSNFTLKIRSTKLEDSAMYFCASRDGTYEQYFGPGTRLTVT.